This T cell receptor beta chain appears in the sequencing data of a study of identical twins. One entry per CDR3 protein results from TCRdb running MiXCR on the 5' RACE reads. The profile shows around 220,000 distinct CDR3 sequences, more than 13% of them singletons. This receptor was identified in a woman between 18 and 29 years old in good health. The material sequenced was memory (CD45RO+) T cells sorted from blood.

The CDR3 sequence is CASSLRGLQGSPLHF. In DNA form, the CDR3 reads TGTGCCAGCAGCTTAAGGGGCCTCCAGGGATCACCCCTCCACTTT. This sequence joins TRBV7-8 and TRBJ1-6; perhaps TRBD1 as D (5 bases). The germline CDR1 and CDR2 sequences are SGHVS and FQNEAQ. The CDR3 has 15 amino acids. V gave up 2 bases and J gave up 10 bases, with 15 bases separating them. Full variable domain (outside the CDR3, taken from reference TRBV7-8 and TRBJ1-6): GAGVSQSPRYKVAKRGQDVALRCDPISGHVSLFWYQQALGQGPEFLTYFQNEAQLDKSGLPSDRFFAERPEGSVSTLKIQRTQQEDSAVYLCASSLRGLQGSPLHFGNGTRLTVT.